The present TCR beta chain was sequenced within a study of chronic HIV infection and antiretroviral therapy. Via MiXCR, TCRdb re-called the 5' RACE reads, giving one row per CDR3 protein. Of 30,000 or so distinct CDR3 sequences in the sample, 7.5% to 10% were seen once. Germline V gene lookup returns CDR1 SGHAT and CDR2 FQNNGV. CDR3 length: 14 residues. Trimming cost V 5 bases and J 4 bases, with 12 bases left between them. Material: peripheral blood. This chain links TRBV11-2 with TRBJ2-1, with D perhaps TRBD2 (6 bases). The sequence was obtained from an adult who had HIV and had not received antiretroviral therapy, or was an uninfected healthy control (not recorded which). CDR3 bases: TGTGCCAGCAGCACCCGGAGGGCTTACAATGAGCAGTTCTTC. Its translation: CASSTRRAYNEQFF.